This TCR beta chain was found in a study of coeliac disease. As for the study in general: High-resolution HLA typing was lacking; TRBV7-2 bias was queried instead.

Whole-study findings and limits: Active celiac intraepithelial and lamina propria samples had lower TRB and TRG clonality than control samples.

Of note for this clone: Its antigen is as yet unknown.

V was clipped by 3 bases and J by 7 bases; unmatched bases: 6. This CDR3 is 14 amino acids long. CDR1 is MNHEY, CDR2 SVGAGI, per germline. Clones were read by immunoSEQ multiplex PCR, and TCRdb kept only the in-frame ones, dropping some. The data hold approximately 4,300 clones, with about 61% observed a single time. Each fraction contributed one roughly 500,000-cell aliquot for sequencing. The receptor's source is a human donor with active celiac disease. Material: intraepithelial lymphocytes from the gut. This sequence joins TRBV6-5 and TRBJ2-7; TRBD2 matches 10 bases. The CDR3 nucleotides read TGTGCCAGCAGTTATGAGCTAGCGGGAGTTGAGCAGTACTTC. This encodes CASSYELAGVEQYF.